The present entry profiles one TCR beta chain with its context. This entry is derived from a study of control samples from healthy donors and cancer patients. Germline CDR1 SGHRS, CDR2 YFSETQ. CDR3 size: 13 residues. The V end lost 2 bases, the J end lost 5 bases, and 11 bases lay between the germline ends. Repertoires were generated with immunoSEQ multiplex PCR, while TCRdb's copy carries only in-frame clones and drops some. The data hold 100,000 to 120,000 clones, with roughly 80% observed a single time. The source is a woman in her forties or fifties in good health. The sequencing sample was made of blood. V usage is TRBV5-1 and J usage is TRBJ2-7; D may be TRBD1 or TRBD2 (5 bases each). For the CDR3, the DNA is TGCGCCAGCAGCTTCGGGACCCCCCACGAGCAGTACTTC. It translates to CASSFGTPHEQYF.